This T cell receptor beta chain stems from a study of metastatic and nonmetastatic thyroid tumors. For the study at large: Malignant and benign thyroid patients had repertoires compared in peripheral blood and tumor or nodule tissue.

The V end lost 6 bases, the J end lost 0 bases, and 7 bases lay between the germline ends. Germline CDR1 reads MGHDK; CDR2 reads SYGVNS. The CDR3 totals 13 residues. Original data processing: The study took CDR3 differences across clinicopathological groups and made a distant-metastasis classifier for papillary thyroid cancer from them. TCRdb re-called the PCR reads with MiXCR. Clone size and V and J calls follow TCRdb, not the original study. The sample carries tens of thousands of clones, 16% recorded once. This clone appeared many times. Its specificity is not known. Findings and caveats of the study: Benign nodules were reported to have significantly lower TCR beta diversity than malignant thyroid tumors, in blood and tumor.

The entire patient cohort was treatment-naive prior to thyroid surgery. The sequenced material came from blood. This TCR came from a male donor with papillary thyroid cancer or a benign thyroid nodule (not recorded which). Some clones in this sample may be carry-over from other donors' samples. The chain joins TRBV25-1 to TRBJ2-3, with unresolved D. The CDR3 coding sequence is TGTGCCAGCAGAGAGACTAGCACAGATACGCAGTATTTT. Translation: CASRETSTDTQYF.